What follows are 24 T cell receptor beta chains derived from one specimen sequenced in a study of cytomegalovirus exposure and HLA in healthy donors. Here immunoSEQ multiplex PCR was the method, and the copy in TCRdb shows in-frame clones only, minus some. Seen here are about 160,000 clones, more than 70% observed once, and the top ten hold 2.5% to 3.5%. The sequencing input was PBMCs. The receptors were gathered from a young man in good health and CMV-seronegative.

V is TRBV5-1 and J is TRBJ2-2; TRBD2 is a possible D gene (7 bases). Trimming took 9 bases from V and 4 from J, leaving 19 bases between them. The CDR3 covers 15 residues. CDR1 is SGHRS and CDR2 is YFSETQ in the germline V gene. The CDR3 is CATARGGASTGELFF. The CDR3 DNA is TGCGCCACCGCTAGGGGGGGCGCGAGCACCGGGGAGCTGTTTTTT.

The gene calls are TRBV4-2 and TRBJ1-1; 8 bases agree with TRBD1. V shed 4 bases and J 5 bases; nucleotides not matched to a gene: 9. Germline assignment: CDR1 LGHNA and CDR2 YNFKEQ. There are 15 residues in the CDR3. The DNA of the CDR3 is TGTGCCAGCAGCCTCTCAGGGGGCGCGAGAACTGAAGCTTTCTTT. Its protein product is CASSLSGGARTEAFF.

The rearrangement joins TRBV6-1 to TRBJ2-7; TRBD2 aligns across 15 bases. This CDR3 spans 13 amino acids. Germline CDR1 and CDR2: MNHNS and SASEGT. V shed 8 bases, J shed 11 bases, and the junction held 7 bases outside the gene matches. The CDR3: CASAGTSGRWEYF. The CDR3, as DNA: TGTGCCAGCGCCGGGACTAGCGGGAGGTGGGAGTACTTC.

Comment on this clone: Different DNA sequences within this sample yield the same CDR3. The chain employs TRBV6-5 and TRBJ1-1; D unresolved. Trimming removed 6 bases at V and 1 base at J, with 9 bases between. The CDR3 has 13 residues. From germline, CDR1 is MNHEY and CDR2 SVGAGI. The CDR3 here is CASRIGGNTEAFF. In nucleotides, the CDR3 is TGTGCCAGCAGGATAGGAGGGAACACTGAAGCTTTCTTT.

The chain combines TRBV6-6 with TRBJ2-2; the D is unclear. Germline V gene data show CDR1 as MNHNY and CDR2 as SVGAGI (reference sequence). Trimming removed 2 bases from V and 3 bases from J, with 4 bases in between. The CDR3 runs 13 residues. CDR3 nucleotides: TGTGCCAGCAGTTACGGAGACACCGGGGAGCTGTTTTTT. The encoded protein is CASSYGDTGELFF.

The rearrangement links TRBV5-1 to TRBJ2-3; 10 bases are shared with TRBD2. The CDR3 is made up of 16 amino acids. The V gene's germline CDR1 is SGHRS and CDR2 YFSETQ. The V gene end was trimmed by 1 base and the J gene end by 3 bases; junction bases not matched to a gene: 5. CDR3 loop: CASSLRPSGGTDTQYF. As DNA, the CDR3 is TGCGCCAGCAGCTTGCGGCCTAGCGGGGGTACAGATACGCAGTATTTT.

J is TRBJ1-3 and V is TRBV28; weak D call: TRBD1 (6 bases). V was trimmed by 2 bases and J by 1 base, leaving 12 bases between them. This CDR3 is built from 16 residues. In germline, CDR1 is MDHEN, CDR2 SYDVKM. As DNA, the CDR3 is TGTGCCAGCAGTTTAGGGGGCCGAGGGTCTGGAAACACCATATATTTT. It is translated as CASSLGGRGSGNTIYF.

CDR3: CASSFQGATDTQYF. In DNA, the CDR3 is TGCGCCAGCAGCTTTCAGGGGGCTACAGATACGCAGTATTTT. J is TRBJ2-3 and V is TRBV5-1; TRBD1 matches at 8 bases. V dropped 2 bases and J dropped 3; count of bases not matched to a gene: 2. CDR3 length: 14 amino acids. The germline CDR1 and CDR2 sequences are SGHRS and YFSETQ.

V gene TRBV27 combines with J gene TRBJ2-1, with TRBD2 as a possible D gene (6 bases). Germline V gene sequence: CDR1 MNHEY, CDR2 SMNVEV (reference sequence). Trimming left V 0 bases short and J 3 bases short, with 9 bases between. The CDR3 consists of 15 residues. CDR3 nucleotide sequence: TGTGCCAGCAGTTTATCGAAGGGAGGCTACAATGAGCAGTTCTTC. It codes for CASSLSKGGYNEQFF.

This chain joins TRBV6-1 and TRBJ1-1; TRBD1 agrees at 7 bases. The CDR3 runs 14 residues. Trimming at V came to 6 bases and at J to 8 bases, leaving 12 bases not matched to a gene. Germline loops: CDR1 MNHNS, CDR2 SASEGT. The CDR3 sequence is CASRKNRGPLEAFF. In DNA, the CDR3 is TGTGCCAGCAGAAAAAACAGGGGACCCTTGGAAGCTTTCTTT.

The rearrangement joins TRBV25-1 to TRBJ2-5, with 9 bases identical to TRBD2. Trimming at V came to 7 bases and at J to 3 bases, leaving 6 bases not matched to a gene. The CDR3 loop spans 14 amino acids. In germline, CDR1 is MGHDK, CDR2 SYGVNS. The CDR3 protein is CASIRSGRKETQYF. CDR3 bases: TGTGCCAGCATTAGGAGCGGGAGGAAAGAGACCCAGTACTTC.

The chain recombines TRBV28 with TRBJ2-5; no reliable D call. The CDR3 sequence is 15 residues long. V gave up 5 bases and J gave up 5 bases, with 18 bases separating them. CDR1 and CDR2 (germline): MDHEN, SYDVKM. CDR3 residues: CASSQAGRLSETQYF. CDR3 sequence (DNA): TGTGCCAGCAGTCAAGCTGGGCGTTTATCGGAGACCCAGTACTTC.

J is TRBJ2-3 and V is TRBV29-1, with 8 bases matching TRBD1. Per the germline V gene, CDR1 is SQVTM and CDR2 is ANQGSEA. J lost 3 bases, V lost 4 bases, and 3 bases had no gene match. The CDR3 runs 13 residues. The CDR3 spells CSVATGETDTQYF. In nucleotides, the CDR3 is TGCAGCGTTGCGACAGGGGAGACAGATACGCAGTATTTT.

Points on this clone: Other DNA sequences in the same sample also yield this CDR3. V usage is TRBV6-5 and J usage is TRBJ2-3; tentative D call: TRBD1 (5 bases). Trimming stripped 6 bases from V and 5 bases from J, with 6 bases between. Germline values: CDR1 MNHEY, CDR2 SVGAGI. This CDR3 has 11 amino acids. The chain's CDR3 is CASRRGDTQYF. CDR3 sequence (DNA): TGTGCCAGCAGAAGGGGAGATACGCAGTATTTT.

The chain is built from TRBV7-8 and TRBJ1-2, with TRBD1 as a possible D gene (5 bases). Per germline, CDR1 SGHVS and CDR2 FQNEAQ. CDR3 length equals 14 residues. The V gene lost 3 bases and the J gene lost 7 bases, with 15 bases spanning the gap. Written as DNA, the CDR3 is TGTGCCAGCAGCTTGGGCGGGGGGTTTACTGGCTACACCTTC. This gives the protein CASSLGGGFTGYTF.

V is TRBV1 and J is TRBJ2-5; TRBD2 was called by the table and not checked on the DNA. TRBV1 is designated a pseudogene. The CDR3 runs 15 residues. CDR3 bases: TGCACCAGCAGCCACGCCGGGAGGGAGGGGGAGACCCAGTACTTC. Its protein is CTSSHAGREGETQYF.

V usage is TRBV5-1 and J usage is TRBJ2-7; TRBD2 matches 8 bases. The V and J ends lost 0 bases and 2 bases, in that order; junction bases with no gene match: 7. Germline assignment: CDR1 SGHRS and CDR2 YFSETQ. The CDR3 sequence is 16 residues long. The CDR3 here is CASSLEGSGEPYEQYF. CDR3 bases: TGCGCCAGCAGCTTGGAGGGTAGCGGGGAACCCTACGAGCAGTACTTC.

The CDR3 sequence: CSVEVIPGYQETQYF. The CDR3 DNA reads TGCAGCGTTGAAGTTATCCCGGGATATCAAGAGACCCAGTACTTC. The V call is TRBV29-1, the J call TRBJ2-5; D is perhaps TRBD2 (5 bases). Germline CDR1 is SQVTM and CDR2 is ANQGSEA. There are 15 residues in the CDR3. V lost 1 base to trimming and J lost 2 bases, with 14 bases between them.

The chain couples TRBV28 to TRBJ2-3, with TRBD1 matching 9 bases. Germline assignment: CDR1 MDHEN and CDR2 SYDVKM. This CDR3 is built from 18 residues. V was clipped by 2 bases and J by 4 bases; unmatched bases: 13. CDR3: CASSLGGQGNGIADTQYF. The CDR3 DNA reads TGTGCCAGCAGTTTAGGTGGACAGGGGAATGGAATCGCAGATACGCAGTATTTT.

This chain joins TRBV11-2 and TRBJ2-5, with 7 bases lining up with TRBD2. Trimming at V came to 7 bases and at J to 1 base, leaving 21 bases not matched to a gene. Germline V lookup: CDR1 SGHAT, CDR2 FQNNGV. This CDR3 is 19 amino acids long. The DNA of the CDR3 is TGTGCCAGCATGATGGGAGCGGGGCTGGCGGGGAATCCCCAAGAGACCCAGTACTTC. Translating it yields CASMMGAGLAGNPQETQYF.

J is TRBJ2-1 and V is TRBV28, with TRBD2 identical over 8 bases. The V gene's germline CDR1 is MDHEN and CDR2 SYDVKM. V lost 4 bases, J lost 6 bases, and 8 bases stayed unmatched. The CDR3 covers 15 residues. The CDR3 DNA sequence: TGTGCCAGCAGTTCCCTGCCCGGGACTAGCAATGAGCAGTTCTTC. Its protein product is CASSSLPGTSNEQFF.

This clone was picked up a small number of times. The CDR3, as DNA: TGTGCCAGCAGCTTGACAGATAGCAATCAGCCCCAGCATTTT. This gives the protein CASSLTDSNQPQHF. This chain links TRBV28 with TRBJ1-5, with a weak D call TRBD1 (5 bases). Deletions cut 6 bases from V and 0 bases from J, with 9 bases between. CDR1 and CDR2 from the germline V gene are MDHEN and SYDVKM. The CDR3 extends over 14 amino acids.

The rearrangement links TRBV5-1 to TRBJ2-2, with 8 bases lining up with TRBD1. The CDR3 extends over 17 amino acids. Germline assignment: CDR1 SGHRS and CDR2 YFSETQ. Germline trimming cut 0 bases from V and 1 base from J; bases unmatched to any gene: 5. The CDR3 loop reads CASSLAKGQGNTGELFF. DNA for the CDR3: TGCGCCAGCAGCTTGGCCAAAGGACAGGGGAACACCGGGGAGCTGTTTTTT.

The gene calls are TRBV5-1 and TRBJ2-5; 8 bases fit TRBD1. Losses at the gene ends were 4 bases for V and 2 bases for J; bases not matched to a gene: 10. Germline lookup yields CDR1 SGHRS and CDR2 YFSETQ. The CDR3 consists of 16 residues. In DNA form, the CDR3 reads TGCGCCAGCAGCACGGCGCGGACAGGGCGACAAGAGACCCAGTACTTC. As protein: CASSTARTGRQETQYF.